This record covers a single TCR beta chain. CDR3 length: 15 amino acids. Germline CDR1 is GTSNPN and CDR2 is SVGIG (reference sequence). The ends were cut back, 0 bases at V and 7 bases at J, with 13 bases in the middle. The assay was immunoSEQ multiplex PCR, and TCRdb's table has in-frame clones only and misses some. The repertoire consists of more than 2 million clones, with around 95% occurring once and the leading ten covering roughly 0.13%. This sample is part of a study of shared clonotypes between healthy human individuals. V is TRBV30 and J is TRBJ1-6, with a possible D match to TRBD1 (5 bases). This sequence was found in a man between 18 and 35 years old in good health. What was sequenced was naive CD4+ T cells sorted from blood. This sample's subset: CD45RA+ positively selected. The CDR3, as DNA: TGTGCCTGGAGTGTATTCGTGTGGGGGAATTCACCCCTCCACTTT. Protein: CAWSVFVWGNSPLHF.